This record covers a single T cell receptor (beta chain). The antigen is unknown. Assay: immunoSEQ multiplex PCR; the TCRdb copy retains only in-frame clones and omits some. Counted here are approximately 70,000 clones, more than 70% occurring once; the ten biggest clones make up 6.1%. These data are taken from a study of OX40 agonist ivuxolimab in advanced cancers. Across the whole study: Dose-escalation subjects each had hepatocellular carcinoma, melanoma, renal cell or head and neck cancer. Participants averaged roughly 60 years of age (range 23 to 79) and were 75% to 90% male. Study-level results: More expanded clones were found, on average, in CD8+ than in CD4+ T cells.

Losses at the gene ends were 7 bases for V and 0 bases for J; bases not matched to a gene: 5. This CDR3 has 14 residues. Germline V CDR1 and CDR2: MDHEN, SYDVKM. The sample consisted of CD4+ or CD8+ T cells sorted from blood, taken in a trial of the OX40 agonist ivuxolimab. The chain combines TRBV28 with TRBJ1-2, with 7 bases lining up with TRBD1. The TCR was taken from an adult with an advanced solid tumor such as melanoma, head and neck, liver or kidney cancer. The CDR3, as DNA: TGTGCCAGCAACGACAGGGCCTCTAACTATGGCTACACCTTC. Its translation is CASNDRASNYGYTF.